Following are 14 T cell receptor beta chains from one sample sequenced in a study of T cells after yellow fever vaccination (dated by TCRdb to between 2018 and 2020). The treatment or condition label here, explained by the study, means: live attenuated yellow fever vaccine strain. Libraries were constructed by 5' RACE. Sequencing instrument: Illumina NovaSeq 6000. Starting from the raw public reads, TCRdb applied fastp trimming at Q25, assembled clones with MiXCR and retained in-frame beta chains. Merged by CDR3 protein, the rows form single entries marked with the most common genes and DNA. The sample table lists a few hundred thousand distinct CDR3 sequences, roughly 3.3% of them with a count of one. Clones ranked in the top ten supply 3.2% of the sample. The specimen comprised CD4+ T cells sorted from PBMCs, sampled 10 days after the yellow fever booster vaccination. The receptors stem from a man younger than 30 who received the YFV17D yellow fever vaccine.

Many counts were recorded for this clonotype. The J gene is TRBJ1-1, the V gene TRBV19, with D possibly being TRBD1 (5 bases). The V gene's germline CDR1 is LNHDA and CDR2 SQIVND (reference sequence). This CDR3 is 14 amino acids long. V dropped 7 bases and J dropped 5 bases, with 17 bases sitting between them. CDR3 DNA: TGTGCCAGTAACAACAGGCCGGAGAAGACTGAAGCTTTCTTT. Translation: CASNNRPEKTEAFF.

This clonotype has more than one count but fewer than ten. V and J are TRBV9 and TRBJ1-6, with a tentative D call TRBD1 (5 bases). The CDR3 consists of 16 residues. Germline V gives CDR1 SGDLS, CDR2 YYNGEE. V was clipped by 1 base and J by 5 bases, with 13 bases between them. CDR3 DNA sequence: TGTGCCAGCAGCGTATCGGGGGGTGCGGATAATTCACCCCTCCACTTT. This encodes CASSVSGGADNSPLHF.

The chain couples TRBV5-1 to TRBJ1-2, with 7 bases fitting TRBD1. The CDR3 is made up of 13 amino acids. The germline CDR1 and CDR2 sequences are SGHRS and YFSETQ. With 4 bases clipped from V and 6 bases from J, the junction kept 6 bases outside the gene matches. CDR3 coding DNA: TGCGCCAGCAGCGAGGGACAGACAAATGGCTACACCTTC. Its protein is CASSEGQTNGYTF.

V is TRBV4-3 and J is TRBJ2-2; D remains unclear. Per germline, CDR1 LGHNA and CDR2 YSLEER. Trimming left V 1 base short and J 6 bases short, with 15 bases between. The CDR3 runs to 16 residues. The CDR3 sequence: CASSQGWALDAGELFF. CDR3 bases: TGCGCCAGCAGCCAAGGATGGGCTCTGGACGCCGGGGAGCTGTTTTTT.

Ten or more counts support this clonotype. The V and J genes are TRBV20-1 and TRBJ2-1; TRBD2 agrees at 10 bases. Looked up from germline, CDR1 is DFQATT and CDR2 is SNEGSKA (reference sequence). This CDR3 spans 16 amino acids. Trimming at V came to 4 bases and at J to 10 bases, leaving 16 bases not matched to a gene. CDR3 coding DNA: TGCAGTGCTACCGGAACCCAACTAGCGGGGACGCACGAGCAGTTCTTC. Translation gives CSATGTQLAGTHEQFF.

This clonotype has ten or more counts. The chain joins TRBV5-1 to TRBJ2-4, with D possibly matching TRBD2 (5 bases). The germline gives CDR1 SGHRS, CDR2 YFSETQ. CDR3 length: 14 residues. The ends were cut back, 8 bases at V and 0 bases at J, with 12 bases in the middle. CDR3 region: CARILGVAKNIQYF. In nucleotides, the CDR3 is TGCGCCAGGATACTGGGAGTAGCCAAAAACATTCAGTACTTC. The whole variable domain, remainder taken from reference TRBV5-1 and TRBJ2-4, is KAGVTQTPRYLIKTRGQQVTLSCSPISGHRSVSWYQQTPGQGLQFLFEYFSETQRNKGNFPGRFSGRQFSNSRSEMNVSTLELGDSALYLCARILGVAKNIQYFGAGTRLSVL.

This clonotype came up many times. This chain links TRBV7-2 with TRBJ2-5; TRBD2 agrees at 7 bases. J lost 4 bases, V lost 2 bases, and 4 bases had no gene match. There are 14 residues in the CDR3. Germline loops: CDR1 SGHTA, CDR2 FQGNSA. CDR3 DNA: TGTGCCAGCAGCTTAATGACTAGCATAGAGACCCAGTACTTC. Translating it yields CASSLMTSIETQYF.

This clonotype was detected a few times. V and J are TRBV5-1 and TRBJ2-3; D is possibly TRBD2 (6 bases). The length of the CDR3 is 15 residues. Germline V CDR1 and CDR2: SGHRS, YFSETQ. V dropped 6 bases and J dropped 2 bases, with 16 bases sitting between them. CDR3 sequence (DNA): TGCGCCAGCACTTGGGGTAGCGGAGTCACAGATACGCAGTATTTT. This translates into CASTWGSGVTDTQYF.

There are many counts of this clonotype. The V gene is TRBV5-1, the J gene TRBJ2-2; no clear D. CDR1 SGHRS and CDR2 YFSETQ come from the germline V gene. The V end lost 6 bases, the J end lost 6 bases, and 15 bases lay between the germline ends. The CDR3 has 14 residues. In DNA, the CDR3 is TGCGCCAGCAAGGGCCGGGTGGGTCCCGGGGAGCTGTTTTTT. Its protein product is CASKGRVGPGELFF. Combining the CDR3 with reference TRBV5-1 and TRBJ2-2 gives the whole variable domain KAGVTQTPRYLIKTRGQQVTLSCSPISGHRSVSWYQQTPGQGLQFLFEYFSETQRNKGNFPGRFSGRQFSNSRSEMNVSTLELGDSALYLCASKGRVGPGELFFGEGSRLTVL.

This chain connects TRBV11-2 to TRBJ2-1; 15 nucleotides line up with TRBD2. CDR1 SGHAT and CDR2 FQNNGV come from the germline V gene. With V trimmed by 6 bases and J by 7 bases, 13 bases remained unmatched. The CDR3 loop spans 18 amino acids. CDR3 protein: CASRKPSGLAGGGNEQFF. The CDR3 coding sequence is TGTGCCAGCAGAAAACCTTCGGGACTAGCGGGGGGAGGGAATGAGCAGTTCTTC.

This chain's CDR3 is CASSSDGSNTQYF. The CDR3 nucleotides are TGTGCCAGCAGCTCAGACGGCTCCAATACGCAGTATTTT. The chain recombines TRBV7-3 with TRBJ2-3; D remains ambiguous. CDR1 is SGHTA and CDR2 is FQGTGA in the germline V gene. V was trimmed by 4 bases and J by 7 bases, leaving 12 bases between them. CDR3 length: 13 residues.

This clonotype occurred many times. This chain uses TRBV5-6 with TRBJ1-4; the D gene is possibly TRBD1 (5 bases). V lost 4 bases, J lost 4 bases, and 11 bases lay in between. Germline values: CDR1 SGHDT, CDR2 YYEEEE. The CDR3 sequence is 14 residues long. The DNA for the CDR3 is TGTGCCAGCAGCCCTGACAGTAGTAATGAAAAACTGTTTTTT. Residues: CASSPDSSNEKLFF.

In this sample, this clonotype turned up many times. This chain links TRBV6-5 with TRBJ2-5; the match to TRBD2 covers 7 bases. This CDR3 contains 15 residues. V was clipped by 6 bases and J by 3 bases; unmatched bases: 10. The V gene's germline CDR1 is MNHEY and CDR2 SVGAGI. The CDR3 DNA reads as TGTGCCAGCAGGATTTCCGCTAGCGGCGAAGAGACCCAGTACTTC. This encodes CASRISASGEETQYF.

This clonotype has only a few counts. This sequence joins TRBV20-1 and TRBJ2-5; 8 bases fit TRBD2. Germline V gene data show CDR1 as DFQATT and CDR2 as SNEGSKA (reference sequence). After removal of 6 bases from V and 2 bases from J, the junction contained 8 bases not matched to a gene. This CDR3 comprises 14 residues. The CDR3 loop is CSARTPSGQETQYF. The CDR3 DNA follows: TGCAGTGCCCGAACCCCTAGCGGGCAAGAGACCCAGTACTTC.